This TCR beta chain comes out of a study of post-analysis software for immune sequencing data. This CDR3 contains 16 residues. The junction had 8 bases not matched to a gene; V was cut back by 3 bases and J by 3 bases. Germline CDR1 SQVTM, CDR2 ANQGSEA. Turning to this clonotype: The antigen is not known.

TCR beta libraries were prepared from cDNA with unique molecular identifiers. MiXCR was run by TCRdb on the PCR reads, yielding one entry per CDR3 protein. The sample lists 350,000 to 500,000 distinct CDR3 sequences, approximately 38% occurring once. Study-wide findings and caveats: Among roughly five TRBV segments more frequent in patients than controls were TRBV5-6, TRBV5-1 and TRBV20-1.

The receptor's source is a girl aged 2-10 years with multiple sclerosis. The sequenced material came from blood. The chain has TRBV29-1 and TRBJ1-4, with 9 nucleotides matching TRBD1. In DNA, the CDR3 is TGCAGCGTTGATTCCGGGACAGGGCTTTCTAATGAAAAACTGTTTTTT. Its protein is CSVDSGTGLSNEKLFF.